The clone carrying this T cell receptor (beta chain) was seen a few times. The antigen remains unidentified. The sample belongs to a study of blood T cells in healthy people across ages. Study-level findings and limits: Getting older went along with TCR beta diversity per million T cells dropping roughly linearly.

Using a J-beta primer mix together with a sample-barcoded 5' primer, a second PCR was run for about 6 to 12 cycles. Every cDNA was tagged by a template-switch adaptor with 12 random nucleotides. TCRdb re-called the 5' RACE reads through MiXCR, storing one row per CDR3 protein. The sample shows approximately 1.5 million distinct CDR3 sequences, roughly 32% of them seen only once. Per-sample PBMC isolation yielded at least 6 million cells. This TCR was sampled from a woman in her twenties or thirties in good health. Sequencing input: blood.

The CDR3 coding sequence is TGTGCCACCTCTGCGGGGGCCTACGAGCAGTACTTC. It specifies CATSAGAYEQYF. This chain joins TRBV15 and TRBJ2-7; 7 bases are shared with TRBD2. In germline, CDR1 is LNHNV, CDR2 YYDKDF (reference sequence). This CDR3 has 12 residues. The V and J ends lost 8 bases and 2 bases, in that order; junction bases with no gene match: 3.